A single sample is the source of the 3 T cell receptor beta chains below, sequenced in a study of blood T cell repertoires in COVID-19. Sequenced by immunoSEQ multiplex PCR; TCRdb stores in-frame clones only, minus some. The sample carries some 230,000 clones, about 85% recorded once. The source material was peripheral blood. Receptors were obtained from a man aged 45-65 years who had recovered from COVID-19.

The rearrangement uses TRBV5-4 and TRBJ1-6, with TRBD1 matching 11 bases. V shed 6 bases, J shed 5 bases, and the junction held 7 bases outside the gene matches. From germline, CDR1 is SGHNT and CDR2 YYREEE (reference sequence). The CDR3 has 16 residues. The CDR3 loop reads CASKTGQGVNNSPLHF. CDR3 nucleotide sequence: TGTGCCAGCAAAACGGGACAGGGGGTGAATAATTCACCCCTCCACTTT.

V usage is TRBV28 and J usage is TRBJ1-5; the match to TRBD1 covers 7 bases. CDR3 length: 14 residues. V gave up 3 bases and J gave up 4 bases; unmatched junction bases: 3. Germline V gene lookup returns CDR1 MDHEN and CDR2 SYDVKM. The CDR3 DNA is TGTGCCAGCAGTTTGGGACAGAGGAATCAGCCCCAGCATTTT. Translation: CASSLGQRNQPQHF.

The chain is built from TRBV27 and TRBJ2-2; 9 nucleotides line up with TRBD2. V shed 1 base, J shed 0 bases, and the junction held 3 bases outside the gene matches. From germline, CDR1 is MNHEY and CDR2 SMNVEV (reference sequence). The CDR3 length is 17 residues. DNA of the CDR3: TGTGCCAGCAGTTTATTGGCGGGAGGGGCGAACACCGGGGAGCTGTTTTTT. This encodes CASSLLAGGANTGELFF.